Sequencing of this T cell receptor beta chain was carried out in a study of blood T cell repertoires in COVID-19 (TCRdb year 2020). With regard to the full study: Samples covering the acute and convalescent phases of COVID-19 were provided by collaborators in the United States, Italy and Spain. The material from the prospective study consisted of cDNA or gDNA derived from T cells, B-cell-depleted T cells, or PBMCs. The dataset comprised deeply sampled blood TCRbeta repertoires from subjects exposed to, actively infected with, or recovered from COVID-19. The repertoires were released in a freely available public database meant as a resource for research on the immune response to SARS-CoV-2. The samples were drawn from two sources: the first 160 participants of the ongoing ImmuneRACE study, and fewer than 1,500 subjects contributed by 6 global collaborators. Sample metadata almost always included a de-identified subject ID, COVID-19 status, age in years and sex. HLA class I and class II types, where available, came from metadata supplied by the sample provider rather than from assay-based typing. Study-level results and caveats: The amount of clinical and demographic metadata varied by source and participant and was provided uncurated.

TCRbeta CDR3 regions were amplified from genomic DNA by means of the immunoSEQ Assay, a bias-controlled multiplex PCR. On the authors' methods: The number of nucleated cells in each sample was estimated by amplification of reference gene primers within the assay. To quantify the absolute abundance of each unique TCRbeta CDR3 rearrangement, sequence reads were collapsed and filtered. Productive Simpson clonality was computed per sample as the square root of Simpson's diversity index over productive rearrangements. TCRdb provides this immuneACCESS table in a form limited to in-frame rearrangements. Some clones are lacking; in checked studies, under half of them reflect an unresolved V gene, and why the rest are absent is not known. D and trimming come from the DNA, and the V and J calls and clone size come from that table. Within this sample are about 160,000 clones, with roughly 90% of them counted one time only. The top ten clonotypes cover 3.5% to 5% of the sample.

There are 15 amino acids in the CDR3, from cysteine to phenylalanine inclusive. Just CDR3 DNA is preserved here, 45 bases in frame from base 1. The CDR1 and CDR2 encoded by the germline V gene are SGHRS and YFSETQ. V and J lose 0 bases and 4 bases, and a span of 11 bases separates them. Each collaborating institution followed its own protocols to collect whole blood in K2EDTA tubes. Collaborator samples were shipped for TCRbeta analysis as frozen whole blood, isolated PBMCs, or DNA extracted from either sample type. Regarding this clone: Its specific antigen is unknown. Per-nucleotide qualities are absent, and no much larger clonotype sits a single base away.

The receptor comes from a woman in her fifties or sixties with active or convalescent COVID-19. In this chain, TRBV5-1 is recombined with TRBJ1-3; TRBD1 might be the D gene, on 6 matching bases. Sequenced sample: peripheral blood. The CDR3 is CASSLAQGSGNTIYF. At the DNA level, the sequence is TGCGCCAGCAGCTTGGCCCAGGGGTCCGGAAACACCATATATTTT.